This T cell receptor beta chain was recovered during a study of blood T cell repertoires in COVID-19. The CDR3 spans 14 residues. The V gene end was trimmed by 9 bases and the J gene end by 9 bases; junction bases not matched to a gene: 11. From germline, CDR1 is SNHLY and CDR2 FYNNEI. Authors' methods: Using reference gene primer amplification, nucleated cell counts were estimated. The table came from immunoSEQ multiplex PCR; TCRdb's copy has only in-frame clones and leaves some out. For V, J and clone size, that table is used; D and trimming come from the DNA. This table has nearly 200,000 clones, about 83% appearing once.

The sequenced sample was peripheral blood. The TCR originated in a woman in her 70s with active or convalescent COVID-19. The rearrangement uses TRBV2 and TRBJ2-1; 10 bases line up with TRBD2. In DNA, the CDR3 is TGTGCCAGTCGGAAAGCGGGAGGGCCAGGTGAGCAGTTCTTC. It translates to CASRKAGGPGEQFF.